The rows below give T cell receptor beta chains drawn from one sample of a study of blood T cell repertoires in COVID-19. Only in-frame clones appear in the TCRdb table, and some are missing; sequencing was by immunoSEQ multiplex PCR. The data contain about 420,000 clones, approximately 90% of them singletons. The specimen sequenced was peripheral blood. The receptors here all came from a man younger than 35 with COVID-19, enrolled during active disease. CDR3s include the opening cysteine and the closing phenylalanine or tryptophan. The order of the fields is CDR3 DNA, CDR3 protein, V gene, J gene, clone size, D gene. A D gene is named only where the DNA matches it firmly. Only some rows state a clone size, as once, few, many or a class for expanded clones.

TGTGCCCGACAGACAGGGACCTCTGGGGCCAACGTCCTGACTTTC,CARQTGTSGANVLTF,TRBV7-9,TRBJ2-6,.,TRBD1
TGTGCCAGCAGCGTAGGGGGCCGCGGCACTGAAGCTTTCTTT,CASSVGGRGTEAFF,TRBV9,TRBJ1-1,.,.
TGTGCCAGCAGCCCCAATAGCGTATCCTACAATGAGCAGTTCTTC,CASSPNSVSYNEQFF,TRBV4-2,TRBJ2-1,.,.
TGTGCCAGCAGTGACGAGGGACTTGGCAATCAGCCCCAGCATTTT,CASSDEGLGNQPQHF,TRBV2,TRBJ1-5,.,.
TGTGCCAGCAGTTTGGGACAGGGTGGTTACGAGCAGTACTTC,CASSLGQGGYEQYF,TRBV27,TRBJ2-7,.,TRBD1
TGCGCCAGCAGTGAGAGAGCGGGAGTTGACGAGCAGTACTTC,CASSERAGVDEQYF,TRBV10-1,TRBJ2-7,.,TRBD2
TGCGCCAGCAGTGAGCCTAGCGGAGCTACAAACACCGGGGAGCTGTTTTTT,CASSEPSGATNTGELFF,TRBV10-1,TRBJ2-2,.,TRBD2
TGTGCCAGCAGGATAGCGGGGGGGCCTTACAATGAGCAGTTCTTC,CASRIAGGPYNEQFF,TRBV27,TRBJ2-1,.,TRBD2
TGCAGCGTCGATGGACTAGCGGGAGTAGAGACCCAGTACTTC,CSVDGLAGVETQYF,TRBV29-1,TRBJ2-5,once,TRBD2
TGCGCCAGCAGCCGGGGAGGGCGGAACACTGAAGCTTTCTTT,CASSRGGRNTEAFF,TRBV4-1,TRBJ1-1,.,.
TGTGCCAGCAGCTTGACGGGGTTTGACACCATATATTTT,CASSLTGFDTIYF,TRBV5-6,TRBJ1-3,.,.
TGTGCCAGCAGCTCGAGCCAAGATACGCAGTATTTT,CASSSSQDTQYF,TRBV7-9,TRBJ2-3,.,.
TGTGCCAGCGCAGCTCTAGCGGGAGGGCCAGATACGCAGTATTTT,CASAALAGGPDTQYF,TRBV7-3,TRBJ2-3,.,TRBD2
TGTGCCACCCTGGGACAGACGAACACCGGGGAGCTGTTTTTT,CATLGQTNTGELFF,TRBV7-9,TRBJ2-2,.,TRBD1
TGTGCCAGCAGGGGGACAGGGGGTGGCAATCAGCCCCAGCATTTT,CASRGTGGGNQPQHF,TRBV6-5,TRBJ1-5,.,TRBD1
TGTGCCACCAGTGCCCCTGGGGCCAAGCTGACCGGGGAGCTGTTTTTT,CATSAPGAKLTGELFF,TRBV24-1,TRBJ2-2,.,.
TGCGCCAGCAGCCCTAACAGGGAAGTAGATGGCTACACCTTC,CASSPNREVDGYTF,TRBV5-1,TRBJ1-2,once,.
TGTGCCAGCAGCCTCACCTACTACGAGCAGTACTTC,CASSLTYYEQYF,TRBV3-1/TRBV3-2,TRBJ2-7,few,.
TGTGCCAGCTCCCCCGTCGGGGATAAGACCCAGTACTTC,CASSPVGDKTQYF,TRBV18,TRBJ2-5,.,.
TGTGCCAGCAGCCCAACTAGCGCTGGTTTCGATGAGCAGTTCTTC,CASSPTSAGFDEQFF,TRBV14,TRBJ2-1,.,TRBD2
TGTGCCAGCGGAGCACAGGGGGTAGGCACTGAAGCTTTCTTT,CASGAQGVGTEAFF,TRBV27,TRBJ1-1,.,TRBD1
TGTGCCAGCAGCTTAGGACGGCTAGCTAACTATGGCTACACCTTC,CASSLGRLANYGYTF,TRBV7-2,TRBJ1-2,.,.